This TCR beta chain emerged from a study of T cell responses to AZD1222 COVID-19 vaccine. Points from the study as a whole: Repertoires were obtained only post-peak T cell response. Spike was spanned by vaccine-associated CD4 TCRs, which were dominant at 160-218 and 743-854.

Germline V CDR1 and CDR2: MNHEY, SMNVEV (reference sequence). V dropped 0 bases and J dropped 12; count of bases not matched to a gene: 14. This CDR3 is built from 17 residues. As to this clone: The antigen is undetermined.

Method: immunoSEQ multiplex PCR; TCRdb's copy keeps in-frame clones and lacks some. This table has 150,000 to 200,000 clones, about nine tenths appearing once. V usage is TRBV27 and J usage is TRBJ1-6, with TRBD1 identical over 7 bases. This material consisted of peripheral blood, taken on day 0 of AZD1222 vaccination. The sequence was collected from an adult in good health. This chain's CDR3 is CASSLSGQGVWSLPLHF. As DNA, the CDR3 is TGTGCCAGCAGTTTATCGGGGCAGGGGGTTTGGTCTTTACCCCTCCACTTT.